This T cell receptor (beta chain) was profiled in a study of blood T cell repertoires in COVID-19. This table comes from immunoSEQ multiplex PCR, and its TCRdb copy is limited to in-frame clones, with some not included. The sample comprises roughly 170,000 clones, under 90% of which are singletons, and more than 10% rests with the top ten. This CDR3 spans 15 amino acids. The V gene's germline CDR1 is LNHDA and CDR2 SQIVND (reference sequence). V shed 4 bases and J shed 5 bases, with 14 bases lying between them. The chain couples TRBV19 to TRBJ1-4; perhaps TRBD1 as D (6 bases). The sequenced sample was PBMCs or T cells enriched from blood (not recorded which). The sequence came from a man aged 45-65 years who had recovered from COVID-19. CDR3 bases: TGTGCCAGTAGTACCCTACAGGGTTTCAATGAAAAACTGTTTTTT. Translating it yields CASSTLQGFNEKLFF.